Each of the 21 T cell receptor delta chains below was sequenced from the same sample in a study of Vδ1+ human thymocytes. Their antigen targets remain unknown. Sequences come from RNA converted to cDNA by reverse transcription. Multiplex PCR used pooled V-gene forward primers and a constant-region reverse primer to amplify CDR3s. TCRdb reanalyzed the multiplex PCR reads using CATT. The table lists 22,000 or so delta-chain clones, 8.1% of them singletons. General study points: Thymic TRG and TRD repertoires appeared highly polyclonal.

The sample taken for sequencing was Vdelta1+ gamma-delta thymocytes from the thymus. The subset was: FACS-sorted CD3+ TCRalphabeta- TCRVdelta1+ TCRVdelta2- thymocytes. Receptor source: a child under two years old who had congenital heart surgery.

The V call is TRAV29/DV5, the J call TRDJ1; 13 nucleotides align to TRDD3. V gave up 0 bases and J gave up 0 bases; unmatched junction bases: 38. The CDR3 spans 28 residues. Germline CDR1 and CDR2: NSMFDY and ISSIKDK. CDR3 loop: CAASALPTLNYWGIRTSIRGKHTDKLIF. CDR3 coding DNA: TGTGCAGCAAGCGCGCTTCCTACGTTGAACTACTGGGGGATACGAACATCCATTCGGGGAAAGCACACCGATAAACTCATCTTT.

This clone occurred once. The chain has TRDV1 and TRDJ1, with 12 bases fitting TRDD3. No J gene was available from TCRdb, and it was assigned here by a germline match of the DNA. There are 22 residues in the CDR3. Looked up from germline, CDR1 is TSWWSYY and CDR2 is QGS. V was pared by 2 bases and J by 3 bases, with 22 bases of the junction left unmatched. The CDR3 protein is CALGEYPILRGVLGDTADKLIF. CDR3 DNA: TGTGCTCTTGGGGAATACCCAATCCTACGGGGAGTACTGGGGGATACTGCCGATAAACTCATCTTT.

The chain couples TRDV1 to TRDJ1; the D gene is possibly TRDD2 (6 bases). This CDR3 has 17 residues. Deletions cut 7 bases from V and 5 bases from J, with 26 bases between. Germline CDR1 and CDR2: TSWWSYY and QGS. CDR3 DNA: TGTGCTCTTGAGATCCTACTTTTGGGTGGGGAGGCGGATAAACTCATCTTT. It encodes CALEILLLGGEADKLIF.

V usage is TRDV1 and J usage is TRDJ1, with 7 bases identical to TRDD3. The CDR3 is made up of 15 amino acids. With V trimmed by 6 bases and J by 4 bases, 11 bases remained unmatched. From germline, CDR1 is TSWWSYY and CDR2 QGS. CDR3 sequence: CALGPPQYWGDKLIF. The CDR3 DNA sequence: TGTGCTCTTGGTCCCCCCCAGTACTGGGGCGATAAACTCATCTTT.

The chain recombines TRDV1 with TRDJ1; tentatively, D is TRDD2 (5 bases). The J gene comes from matching the DNA to germline here; TCRdb lacks it. Germline CDR1 and CDR2: TSWWSYY and QGS. The CDR3 extends over 20 amino acids. V was trimmed by 4 bases and J by 0 bases, leaving 27 bases between them. CDR3: CALGGSLNMFPLLHTDKLIF. As DNA, the CDR3 is TGTGCTCTTGGGGGATCACTTAACATGTTCCCCCTCCTTCACACCGATAAACTCATCTTT.

This clone was observed a handful of times. The chain has TRDV1 and TRDJ1, with 8 bases that match TRDD3. With 5 bases clipped from V and 4 bases from J, the junction kept 30 bases outside the gene matches. Germline CDR1 is TSWWSYY and CDR2 is QGS. The CDR3 is made up of 22 amino acids. CDR3 loop: CALGKIPSFIQYWGSLGDKLIF. The CDR3 DNA reads as TGTGCTCTTGGGAAGATCCCCTCCTTCATCCAGTACTGGGGGTCCTTGGGCGATAAACTCATCTTT.

This chain connects TRDV1 to TRDJ1; D might be TRDD2 or TRDD3, each matching 7 bases. The germline V gene encodes CDR1 TSWWSYY and CDR2 QGS. This CDR3 has 19 amino acids. Trimming pared 0 bases from V and 7 bases from J, leaving 27 bases between. CDR3 coding DNA: TGTGCTCTTGGGGAACTTGGTACTTCCTATTGTACTGGGGAGGTTAAACTCATCTTT. Its protein product is CALGELGTSYCTGEVKLIF.

The chain uses TRDV2 and TRDJ1; 8 bases are shared with TRDD3. From germline, CDR1 is GEAIGNYY and CDR2 EKD. Trimming removed 2 bases from V and 1 base from J; junction bases left unmatched: 11. The CDR3 sequence is 17 residues long. Written as DNA, the CDR3 is TGTGCCTGTGACAGCCCGGGGATACACTTCCCCACCGATAAACTCATCTTT. It translates to CACDSPGIHFPTDKLIF.

This clone was detected a few times. A read error may produce the germline difference seen at one junction end. The chain joins TRDV1 to TRDJ1, with 7 bases fitting TRDD2. The germline V gene encodes CDR1 TSWWSYY and CDR2 QGS. This CDR3 is 22 amino acids long. The CDR3 is CALGEPFLLDRGLRIHTDKLIF. The DNA for the CDR3 is TGTGCTCTTGGAGAACCCTTCCTTCTGGACCGGGGCCTTCGCATACACACCGATAAACTCATCTTT.

As regards this clone: In the same sample, other DNA sequences code for this CDR3. The chain employs TRDV1 and TRDJ1, with TRDD3 identical over 8 bases. CDR1 and CDR2 from the germline V gene are TSWWSYY and QGS. The CDR3 spans 13 residues. V lost 8 bases, J lost 0 bases, and 2 bases stayed unmatched. CDR3 nucleotides: TGTGCTCTTTTACTGGGGGACACCGATAAACTCATCTTT. Its protein is CALLLGDTDKLIF.

A few counts support this clone. The rearrangement links TRDV1 to TRDJ1, with 7 bases that match TRDD3. V lost 1 base to trimming and J lost 0 bases; unmatched junction nucleotides: 23. Germline loops: CDR1 TSWWSYY, CDR2 QGS. The CDR3 length is 22 residues. The CDR3 reads CALGEQNQVPTYRGIYTDKLIF. The CDR3 DNA sequence: TGTGCTCTTGGGGAACAGAACCAAGTTCCCACCTACCGGGGGATCTACACCGATAAACTCATCTTT.

This clone was picked up a small number of times. A much bigger clone sits one base away, suggesting this may be a read error. V is TRDV2 and J is TRDJ1, with TRDD3 matching over 9 bases. CDR3 length equals 15 residues. Looked up from germline, CDR1 is GEAIGNYY and CDR2 is EKD. V was clipped by 4 bases and J by 3 bases; unmatched bases: 8. DNA for the CDR3: TGTGCCTGTGAACCTGGGGGATTCTACGCCGATAAACTCATCTTT. Translated: CACEPGGFYADKLIF.

This chain links TRDV1 with TRDJ1, with 7 bases lining up with TRDD3. The CDR3 is made up of 22 amino acids. Trimming removed 2 bases from V and 0 bases from J; junction bases left unmatched: 24. Germline CDR1 is TSWWSYY and CDR2 is QGS. CDR3 in DNA: TGTGCTCTTGGGGAAGCCGGCTGGGGGCTCGTCCCGTCCAGATCGTACACCGATAAACTCATCTTT. Translating gives CALGEAGWGLVPSRSYTDKLIF.

This chain connects TRDV1 to TRDJ1, with TRDD2 as a possible D gene (9 bases). TCRdb gives no J gene; it was assigned here by matching the DNA to germline. V was shortened by 0 bases and J by 1 base, with 24 bases between the two germline ends. Germline loops: CDR1 TSWWSYY, CDR2 QGS. CDR3 length: 20 amino acids. The CDR3 region has the DNA TGTGCTCTTGGGGAACTGTGCCTTCCTACCCTACTGGGGGGCACCGATAAACTCATCTTT. Translating it yields CALGELCLPTLLGGTDKLIF.

This clone counts as medium-sized. This chain joins TRAV29/DV5 and TRDJ1; D may be TRDD2 (5 bases). Trimming removed 6 bases from V and 0 bases from J, with 12 bases in between. This CDR3 comprises 13 residues. Per germline, CDR1 NSMFDY and CDR2 ISSIKDK. The DNA for the CDR3 is TGTGCAGGAACTTTCCTCGACACCGATAAACTCATCTTT. Translation gives CAGTFLDTDKLIF. Full variable domain (remainder filled in from reference TRAV29/DV5 and TRDJ1): DQQVKQNSPSLSVQEGRISILNCDYTNSMFDYFLWYKKYPAEGPTFLISISSIKDKNEDGRFTVFLNKSAKHLSLHIVPSQPGDSAVYFCAGTFLDTDKLIFGKGTRVTVEP.

V is TRDV1 and J is TRDJ1, with D perhaps TRDD2 or TRDD3 (5 bases each). The V and J ends lost 3 bases and 5 bases respectively, with 16 bases between them. Per germline, CDR1 TSWWSYY and CDR2 QGS. The CDR3 is 15 amino acids. The CDR3 is CALGDLRGGSDKLIF. The DNA of the CDR3 is TGTGCTCTTGGGGACCTACGGGGAGGGAGTGATAAACTCATCTTT.

The chain links TRDV1 to TRDJ1; D is possibly TRDD3 (5 bases). The germline CDR1 and CDR2 sequences are TSWWSYY and QGS. There are 19 residues in the CDR3. The ends were cut back, 0 bases at V and 3 bases at J, with 23 bases in the middle. This chain's CDR3 is CALGELHGGAPPLPDKLIF. The CDR3 bases are TGTGCTCTTGGGGAACTCCACGGTGGGGCGCCCCCCTTACCCGATAAACTCATCTTT.

The chain uses TRDV1 and TRDJ2; 9 positions match TRDD3. This CDR3 has 19 residues. The J segment lost 4 bases and the V segment lost 9 bases, leaving 21 bases of the junction unmatched. The germline gives CDR1 TSWWSYY, CDR2 QGS. In nucleotides, the CDR3 is TGTGCTCTCCCCCCTTCCCCGGGGATACGCGTTGGGGAGACAGCACAACTCTTCTTT. Its protein product is CALPPSPGIRVGETAQLFF.

A few counts support this clone. The genes are TRDV1 and TRDJ1, with 7 bases matching TRDD3. Germline loops: CDR1 TSWWSYY, CDR2 QGS. The ends lost 5 bases at V and 1 base at J; junction bases unmatched: 22. The CDR3 extends over 20 amino acids. The CDR3 bases are TGTGCTCTTGGGCTCCGGGGGAGTGGGGGACCTACGGGGGCCACCGATAAACTCATCTTT. As protein: CALGLRGSGGPTGATDKLIF.

The J gene was reported as TRDJ1; the V gene went uncalled; TRDD3 is taken as the D call from the table, unchecked against the DNA. The CDR3 is made up of 16 amino acids. CDR3 protein: CALGERVWGINDKLIF. CDR3 nucleotides: TGTGCTCTTGGGGAACGCGTCTGGGGGATAAACGATAAACTCATCTTT.

This clone was picked up a small number of times. This chain joins TRDV1 and TRDJ1, with TRDD3 matching over 9 bases. This CDR3 has 21 amino acids. The V and J ends lost 2 bases and 1 base, in that order; junction bases with no gene match: 20. Germline V gene data show CDR1 as TSWWSYY and CDR2 as QGS. The DNA for the CDR3 is TGTGCTCTTGGGGAAACCAAACCTGGGGGATTTCACCTTCCGCCCACCGATAAACTCATCTTT. Protein: CALGETKPGGFHLPPTDKLIF.